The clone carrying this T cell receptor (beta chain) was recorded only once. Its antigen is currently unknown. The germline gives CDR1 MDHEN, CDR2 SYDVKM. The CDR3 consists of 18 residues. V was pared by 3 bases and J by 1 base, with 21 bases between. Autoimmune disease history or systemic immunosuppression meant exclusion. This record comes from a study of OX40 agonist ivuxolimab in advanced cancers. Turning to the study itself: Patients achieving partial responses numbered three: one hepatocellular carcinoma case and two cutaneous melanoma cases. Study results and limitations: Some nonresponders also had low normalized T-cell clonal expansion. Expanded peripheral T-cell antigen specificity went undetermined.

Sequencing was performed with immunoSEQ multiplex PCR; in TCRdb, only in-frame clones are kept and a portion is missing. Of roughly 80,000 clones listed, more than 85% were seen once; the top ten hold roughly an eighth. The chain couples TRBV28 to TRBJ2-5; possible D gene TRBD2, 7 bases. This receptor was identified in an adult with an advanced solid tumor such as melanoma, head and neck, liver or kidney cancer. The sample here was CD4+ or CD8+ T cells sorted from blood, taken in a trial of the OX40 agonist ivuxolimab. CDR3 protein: CASSFSGGAGKSQETQYF. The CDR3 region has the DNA TGTGCCAGCAGTTTTTCGGGGGGCGCAGGAAAGTCCCAAGAGACCCAGTACTTC.